This is a list of T cell receptor beta chains from one sample in a study of T cell changes during pregnancy in multiple sclerosis. Sequenced by immunoSEQ multiplex PCR; TCRdb stores in-frame clones only, minus some. The data hold 40,000 to 50,000 clones, with around 90% observed a single time. Sequencing used CD4+ T cells from peripheral blood mononuclear cells, obtained before pregnancy. The receptors were gathered from a female donor with multiple sclerosis, enrolled in a pregnancy study. Both conserved end residues are part of each CDR3. D genes are given only for firm matches.

V	D	J	CDR3	DNA
TRBV7-8	-	TRBJ1-3	CASSLAVGSGNTIYF	TGTGCCAGCAGCTTAGCGGTCGGCTCTGGAAACACCATATATTTT
TRBV27	TRBD1	TRBJ2-2	CASMYALGGTGITGELFF	TGTGCCAGCATGTACGCCCTGGGCGGGACAGGGATCACCGGGGAGCTGTTTTTT
TRBV7-3	TRBD1	TRBJ1-2	CASSPSTGETYGYTF	TGTGCCAGCAGCCCCTCGACAGGGGAGACCTATGGCTACACCTTC
TRBV15	-	TRBJ1-1	CATSREDRNTEAFF	TGTGCCACCAGCAGAGAGGACAGGAACACTGAAGCTTTCTTT
TRBV28	TRBD2	TRBJ2-1	CASSLGAGPQFF	TGTGCCAGCAGTTTAGGAGCGGGACCCCAATTCTTC
TRBV5-1	TRBD1	TRBJ1-1	CASSPQQTGGTEAFF	TGCGCCAGCAGCCCGCAACAGACAGGGGGCACTGAAGCTTTCTTT
TRBV5-1	TRBD1	TRBJ1-3	CASSSRLTGNAGNTIYF	TGCGCCAGCAGCTCCCGCCTGACAGGGAATGCTGGAAACACCATATATTTT
TRBV19	-	TRBJ1-1	CASSTGVYTEAFF	TGTGCCAGTAGTACAGGGGTGTACACTGAAGCTTTCTTT
TRBV7-8	TRBD1	TRBJ2-1	CASSSRDRAYNEQFF	TGTGCCAGCAGTAGCCGGGACAGGGCTTACAATGAGCAGTTCTTC
TRBV2	TRBD1	TRBJ2-1	CASSGDRGSYNEQFF	TGTGCCAGCAGTGGGGACAGGGGTTCCTACAATGAGCAGTTCTTC